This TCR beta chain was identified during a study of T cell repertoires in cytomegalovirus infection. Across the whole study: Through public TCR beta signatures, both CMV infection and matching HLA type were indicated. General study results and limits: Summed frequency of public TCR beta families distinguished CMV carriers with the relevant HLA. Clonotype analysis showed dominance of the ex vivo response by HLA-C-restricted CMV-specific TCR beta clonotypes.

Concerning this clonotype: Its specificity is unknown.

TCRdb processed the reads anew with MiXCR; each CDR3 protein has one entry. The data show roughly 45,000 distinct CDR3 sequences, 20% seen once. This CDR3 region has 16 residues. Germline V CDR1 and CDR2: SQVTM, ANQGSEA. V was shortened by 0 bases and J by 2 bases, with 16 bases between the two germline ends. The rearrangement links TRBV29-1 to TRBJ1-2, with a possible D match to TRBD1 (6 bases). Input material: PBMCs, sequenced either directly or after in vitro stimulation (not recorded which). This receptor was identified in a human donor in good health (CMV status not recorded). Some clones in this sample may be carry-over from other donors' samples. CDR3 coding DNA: TGCAGCGTTGAAGATCCCCCCTCACAGGGCAACTATGGCTACACCTTC. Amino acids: CSVEDPPSQGNYGYTF.